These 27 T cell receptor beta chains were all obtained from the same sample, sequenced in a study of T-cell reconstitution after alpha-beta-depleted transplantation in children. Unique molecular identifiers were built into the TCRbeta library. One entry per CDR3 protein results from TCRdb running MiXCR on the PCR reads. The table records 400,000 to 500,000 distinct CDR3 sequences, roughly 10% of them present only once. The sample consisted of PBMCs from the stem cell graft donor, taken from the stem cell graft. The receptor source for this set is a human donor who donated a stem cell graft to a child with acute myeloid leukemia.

CDR3 sequence (DNA): TGCGCCAGCAGCCCACAGACGGGTACGCAGTATTTT. Its translation: CASSPQTGTQYF. The chain has TRBV5-1 and TRBJ2-3; D unclear. CDR1 and CDR2 (germline): SGHRS, YFSETQ. The V and J ends lost 4 bases and 8 bases respectively, with 11 bases between them. CDR3 length: 12 residues.

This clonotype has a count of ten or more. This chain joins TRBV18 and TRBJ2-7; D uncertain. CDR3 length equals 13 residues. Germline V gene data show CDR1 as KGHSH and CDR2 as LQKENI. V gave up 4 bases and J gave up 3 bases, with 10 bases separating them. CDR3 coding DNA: TGTGCCAGCTCACAGGACCAAGACTACGAGCAGTACTTC. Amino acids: CASSQDQDYEQYF.

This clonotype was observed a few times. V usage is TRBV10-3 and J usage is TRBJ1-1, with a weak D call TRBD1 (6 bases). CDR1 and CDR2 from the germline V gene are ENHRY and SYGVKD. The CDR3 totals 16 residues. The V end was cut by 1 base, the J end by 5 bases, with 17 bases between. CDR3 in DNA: TGTGCCATCAGTGAGTGGCACAGGGATTTGGTAACTGAAGCTTTCTTT. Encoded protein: CAISEWHRDLVTEAFF.

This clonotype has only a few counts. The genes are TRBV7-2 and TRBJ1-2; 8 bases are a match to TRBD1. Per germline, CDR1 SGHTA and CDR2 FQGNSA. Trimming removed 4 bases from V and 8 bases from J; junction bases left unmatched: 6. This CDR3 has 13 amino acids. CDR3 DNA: TGTGCCAGCAGCTACCTACAGGGGGAAGGCTACACCTTC. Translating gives CASSYLQGEGYTF. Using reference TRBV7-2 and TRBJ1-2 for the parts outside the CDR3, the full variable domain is GAGVSQSPSNKVTEKGKDVELRCDPISGHTALYWYRQSLGQGLEFLIYFQGNSAPDKSGLPSDRFSAERTGGSVSTLTIQRTQQEDSAVYLCASSYLQGEGYTFGSGTRLTVV.

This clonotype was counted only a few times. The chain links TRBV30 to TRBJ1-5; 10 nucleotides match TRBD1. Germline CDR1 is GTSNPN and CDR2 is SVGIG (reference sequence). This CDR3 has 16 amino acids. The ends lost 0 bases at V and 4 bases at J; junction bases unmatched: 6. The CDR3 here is CAWSVLGQGLNQPQHF. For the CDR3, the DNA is TGTGCCTGGAGTGTATTGGGACAGGGGCTTAATCAGCCCCAGCATTTT. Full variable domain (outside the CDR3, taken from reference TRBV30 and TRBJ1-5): SQTIHQWPATLVQPVGSPLSLECTVEGTSNPNLYWYRQAAGRGLQLLFYSVGIGQISSEVPQNLSASRPQDRQFILSSKKLLLSDSGFYLCAWSVLGQGLNQPQHFGDGTRLSIL.

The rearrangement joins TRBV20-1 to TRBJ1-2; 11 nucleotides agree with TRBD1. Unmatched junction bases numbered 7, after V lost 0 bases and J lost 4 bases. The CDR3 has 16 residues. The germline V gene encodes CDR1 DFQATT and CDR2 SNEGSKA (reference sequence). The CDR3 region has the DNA TGCAGTGCTAGAGATTTGGGACAGGGGGGTAGCTATGGCTACACCTTC. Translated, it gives CSARDLGQGGSYGYTF.

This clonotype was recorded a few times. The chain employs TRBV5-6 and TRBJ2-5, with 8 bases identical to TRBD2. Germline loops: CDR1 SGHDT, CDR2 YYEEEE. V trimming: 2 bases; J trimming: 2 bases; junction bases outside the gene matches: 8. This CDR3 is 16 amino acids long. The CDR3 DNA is TGTGCCAGCAGCTTCCGTTCGGGAGGGGGACAAGAGACCCAGTACTTC. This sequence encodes CASSFRSGGGQETQYF. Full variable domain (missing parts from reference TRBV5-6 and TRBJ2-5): DAGVTQSPTHLIKTRGQQVTLRCSPKSGHDTVSWYQQALGQGPQFIFQYYEEEERQRGNFPDRFSGHQFPNYSSELNVNALLLGDSALYLCASSFRSGGGQETQYFGPGTRLLVL.

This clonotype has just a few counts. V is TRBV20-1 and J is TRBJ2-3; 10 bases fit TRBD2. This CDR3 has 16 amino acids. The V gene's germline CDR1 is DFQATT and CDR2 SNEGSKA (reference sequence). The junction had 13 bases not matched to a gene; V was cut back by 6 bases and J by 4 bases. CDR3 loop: CSARRAGTSAADTQYF. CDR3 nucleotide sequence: TGCAGTGCCCGCCGGGCGGGGACTAGCGCAGCAGATACGCAGTATTTT.

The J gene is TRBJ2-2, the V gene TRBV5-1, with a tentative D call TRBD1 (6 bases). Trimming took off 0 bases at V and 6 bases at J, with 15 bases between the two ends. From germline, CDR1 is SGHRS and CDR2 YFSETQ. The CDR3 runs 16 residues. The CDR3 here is CASSLAGDKSAGELFF. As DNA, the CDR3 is TGCGCCAGCAGCTTGGCCGGGGACAAATCGGCCGGGGAGCTGTTTTTT. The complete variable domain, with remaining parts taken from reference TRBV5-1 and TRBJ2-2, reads KAGVTQTPRYLIKTRGQQVTLSCSPISGHRSVSWYQQTPGQGLQFLFEYFSETQRNKGNFPGRFSGRQFSNSRSEMNVSTLELGDSALYLCASSLAGDKSAGELFFGEGSRLTVL.

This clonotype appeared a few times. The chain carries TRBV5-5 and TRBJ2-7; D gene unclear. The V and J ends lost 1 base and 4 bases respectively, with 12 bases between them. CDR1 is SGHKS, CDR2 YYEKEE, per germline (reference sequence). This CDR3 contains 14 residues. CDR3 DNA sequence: TGTGCCAGCAGCTTGAGGCAGGATCTTTACGAGCAGTACGTC. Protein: CASSLRQDLYEQYV.

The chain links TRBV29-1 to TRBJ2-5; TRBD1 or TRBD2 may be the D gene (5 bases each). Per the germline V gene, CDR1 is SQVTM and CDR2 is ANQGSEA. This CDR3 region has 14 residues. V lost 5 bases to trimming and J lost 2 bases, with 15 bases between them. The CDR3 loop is CSVWGSGDQETQYF. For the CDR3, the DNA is TGCAGCGTTTGGGGGTCCGGGGATCAAGAGACCCAGTACTTC. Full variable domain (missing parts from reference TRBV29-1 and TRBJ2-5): SAVISQKPSRDICQRGTSLTIQCQVDSQVTMMFWYRQQPGQSLTLIATANQGSEATYESGFVIDKFPISRPNLTFSTLTVSNMSPEDSSIYLCSVWGSGDQETQYFGPGTRLLVL.

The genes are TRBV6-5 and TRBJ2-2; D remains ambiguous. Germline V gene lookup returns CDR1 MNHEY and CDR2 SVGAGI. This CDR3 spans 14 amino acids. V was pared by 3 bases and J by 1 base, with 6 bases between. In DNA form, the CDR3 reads TGTGCCAGCAGTTATGCTAAGAACACCGGGGAGCTGTTTTTT. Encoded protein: CASSYAKNTGELFF.

CDR3 sequence: CASKAGDSGEQFF. DNA of the CDR3: TGCGCCAGCAAGGCAGGTGATTCCGGAGAGCAGTTCTTC. V usage is TRBV10-2 and J usage is TRBJ2-1; D not certain. This CDR3 contains 13 residues. The V gene's germline CDR1 is WSHSY and CDR2 SAAADI. V dropped 7 bases and J dropped 10 bases, with 17 bases sitting between them.

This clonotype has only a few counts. CDR3 loop: CASSLARAADTQYF. The CDR3, as DNA: TGTGCCAGCAGCTTAGCCAGGGCAGCAGATACGCAGTATTTT. The V call is TRBV11-2, the J call TRBJ2-3; perhaps TRBD1 as D (5 bases). The CDR3 covers 14 residues. The germline V gene encodes CDR1 SGHAT and CDR2 FQNNGV. V was shortened by 1 base and J by 4 bases, with 9 bases between the two germline ends.

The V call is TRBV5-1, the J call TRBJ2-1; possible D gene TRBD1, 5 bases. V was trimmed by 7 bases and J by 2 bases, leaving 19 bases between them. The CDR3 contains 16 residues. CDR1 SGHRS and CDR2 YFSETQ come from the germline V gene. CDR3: CASRHLPRAAYNEQFF. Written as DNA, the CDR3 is TGCGCCAGCCGTCACCTTCCCAGGGCAGCCTACAATGAGCAGTTCTTC.

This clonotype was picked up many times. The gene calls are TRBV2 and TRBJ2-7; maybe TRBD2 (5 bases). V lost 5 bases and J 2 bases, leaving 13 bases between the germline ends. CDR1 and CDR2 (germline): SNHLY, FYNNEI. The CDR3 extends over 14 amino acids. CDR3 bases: TGTGCCAGCAGTAAGGAGGCAGGACCCTACGAGCAGTACTTC. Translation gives CASSKEAGPYEQYF.

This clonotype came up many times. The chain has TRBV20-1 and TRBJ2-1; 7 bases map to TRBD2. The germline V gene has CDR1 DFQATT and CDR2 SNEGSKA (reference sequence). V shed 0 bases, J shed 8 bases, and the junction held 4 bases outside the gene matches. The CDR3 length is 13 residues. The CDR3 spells CSARDGGRDEQFF. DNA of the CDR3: TGCAGTGCTAGAGACGGAGGGAGGGATGAGCAGTTCTTC.

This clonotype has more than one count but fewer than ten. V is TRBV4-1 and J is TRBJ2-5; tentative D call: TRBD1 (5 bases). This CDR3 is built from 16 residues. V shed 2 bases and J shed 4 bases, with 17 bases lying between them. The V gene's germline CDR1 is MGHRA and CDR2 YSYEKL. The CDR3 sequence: CASSQTGPWGGETQYF. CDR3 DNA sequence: TGCGCCAGCAGCCAAACTGGACCCTGGGGCGGAGAGACCCAGTACTTC.

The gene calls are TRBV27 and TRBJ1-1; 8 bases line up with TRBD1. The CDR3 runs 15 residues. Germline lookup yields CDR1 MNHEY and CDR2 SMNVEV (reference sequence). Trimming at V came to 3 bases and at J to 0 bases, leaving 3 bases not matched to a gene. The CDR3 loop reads CASSFTGGLNTEAFF. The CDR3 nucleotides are TGTGCCAGCAGTTTTACAGGGGGACTGAACACTGAAGCTTTCTTT.

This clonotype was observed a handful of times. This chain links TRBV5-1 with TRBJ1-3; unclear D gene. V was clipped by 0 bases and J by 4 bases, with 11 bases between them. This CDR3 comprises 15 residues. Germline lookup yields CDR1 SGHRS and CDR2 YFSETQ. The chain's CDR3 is CASSLGLGAGNTIYF. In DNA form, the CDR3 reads TGCGCCAGCAGCTTGGGTCTGGGAGCCGGAAACACCATATATTTT.

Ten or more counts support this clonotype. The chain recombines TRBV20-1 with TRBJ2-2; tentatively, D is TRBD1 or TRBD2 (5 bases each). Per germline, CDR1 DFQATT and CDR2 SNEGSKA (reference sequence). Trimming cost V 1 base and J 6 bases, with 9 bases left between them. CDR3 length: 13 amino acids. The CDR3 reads CSARGTGPGELFF. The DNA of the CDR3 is TGCAGTGCTAGAGGGACGGGGCCCGGGGAGCTGTTTTTT.

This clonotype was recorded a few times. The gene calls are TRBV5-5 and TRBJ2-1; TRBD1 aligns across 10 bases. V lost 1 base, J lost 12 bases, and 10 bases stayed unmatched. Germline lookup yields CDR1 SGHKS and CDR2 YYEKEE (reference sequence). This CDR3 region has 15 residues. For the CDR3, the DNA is TGTGCCAGCAGCTTGTCCCCGGGACAGGGGCGCGGGCAGTTCTTC. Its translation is CASSLSPGQGRGQFF.

The CDR3 region has the DNA TGTGCCAGCAGCCCAAGACAGGGGCCCACCCAAGATACGCAGTATTTT. This codes for CASSPRQGPTQDTQYF. The genes are TRBV5-5 and TRBJ2-3; TRBD1 agrees at 8 bases. V lost 4 bases to trimming and J lost 5 bases; unmatched junction nucleotides: 12. The length of the CDR3 is 16 residues. Germline CDR1 and CDR2: SGHKS and YYEKEE (reference sequence).

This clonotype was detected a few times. In DNA, the CDR3 is TGTGCCAGCAGCTTAGCGCCTAGCGTCTCCTACGAGCAGTACTTC. Its translation: CASSLAPSVSYEQYF. V gene TRBV7-9 combines with J gene TRBJ2-7; D may be TRBD2 (6 bases). The V gene's germline CDR1 is SEHNR and CDR2 FQNEAQ (reference sequence). The CDR3 totals 15 residues. The ends were cut back, 0 bases at V and 0 bases at J, with 9 bases in the middle.

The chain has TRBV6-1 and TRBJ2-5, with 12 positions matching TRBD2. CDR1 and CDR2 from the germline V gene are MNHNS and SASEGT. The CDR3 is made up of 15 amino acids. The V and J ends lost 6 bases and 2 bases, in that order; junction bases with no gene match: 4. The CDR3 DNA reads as TGTGCCAGCAGCAAACTAGCGGGGGGACAAGAGACCCAGTACTTC. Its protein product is CASSKLAGGQETQYF.

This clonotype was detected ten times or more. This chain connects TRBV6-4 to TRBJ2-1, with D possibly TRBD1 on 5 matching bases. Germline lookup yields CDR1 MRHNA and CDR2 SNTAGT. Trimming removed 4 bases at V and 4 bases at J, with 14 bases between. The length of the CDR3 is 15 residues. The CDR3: CASSGPTVPYNEQFF. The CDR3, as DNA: TGTGCCAGCAGTGGCCCGACAGTACCTTACAATGAGCAGTTCTTC.

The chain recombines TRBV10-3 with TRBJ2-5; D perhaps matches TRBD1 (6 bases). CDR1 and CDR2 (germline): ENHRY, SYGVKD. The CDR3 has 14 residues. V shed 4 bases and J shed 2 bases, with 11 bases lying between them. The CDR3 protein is CAISALGHQETQYF. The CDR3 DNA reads TGTGCCATCAGTGCACTGGGACATCAAGAGACCCAGTACTTC.